This section outlines one T cell receptor beta chain sequence together with its context. Its target is unknown. The data stem from a study of shared clonotypes between healthy human individuals. Background on the study: Researchers assigned three CD4 naive, three CD4 memory, two CD8 naive and one CD8 memory plate to each donor.

This table comes from immunoSEQ multiplex PCR, and its TCRdb copy is limited to in-frame clones, with some not included. The sample includes approximately 2,000,000 clones, 93% seen only once; the top ten take under 2%. The CDR3 has 16 amino acids. CDR1 and CDR2 (germline): SGHAT, FQNNGV. Trimming cost V 6 bases and J 4 bases, with 19 bases left between them. As defined, naive CD8 cells were CD45RO-negative and positively selected for CCR7, with terminally differentiated effector memory CD45RA+ cells excluded. Findings and limits, study-wide: As a rule, naive subsets had a larger estimated richness than memory subsets. Sequencing of the sorted subsets was shown by rarefaction to be incomplete despite large depth. It was the few donors that limited the genetic and exposure-history diversity represented.

The gene calls are TRBV11-2 and TRBJ1-3; D not resolved. This receptor was identified in a man younger than 35 in good health. Some clones in this sample may be carry-over from other donors' samples. Input material: naive CD8+ T cells from PBMCs. The CDR3 nucleotides are TGTGCCAGCAGACCTAGTGGAAAAAGACCAGGAAACACCATATATTTT. Protein sequence: CASRPSGKRPGNTIYF.